This TCR beta chain came from a study of T cell responses to AZD1222 COVID-19 vaccine. The method was immunoSEQ multiplex PCR; TCRdb's version includes in-frame clones alone and lacks a portion of them. The profile shows 80,000 or so clones, over 65% of them singletons. As regards this clone: Its antigen remains unknown.

Study-wide results and limits: There were vaccine-associated CD4 TCRs across spike, dominant at 160-218 and 743-854. Samples come after the peak T cell response, not at day 14. Females outnumbered males among donors, who were mostly white British; clonal diversity was possibly underestimated. Regions left unmutated in variants are reportedly the target of nearly half of spike-specific TCRs.

The CDR3 has 15 residues. Germline V gene data show CDR1 as MNHEY and CDR2 as SVGAGI. Trimming took off 0 bases at V and 6 bases at J, with 14 bases between the two ends. This clonotype was obtained from an adult who received the MenACWY meningococcal vaccine as a control. The chain combines TRBV6-5 with TRBJ1-1; tentative D call: TRBD1 (5 bases). Sequencing was performed on peripheral blood, taken 28 days after the second dose of the MenACWY control vaccine. Here the CDR3 reads CASSYSIRGNSEAFF. DNA of the CDR3: TGTGCCAGCAGTTACTCCATACGGGGGAATTCTGAAGCTTTCTTT.